Included here is one TCR beta chain sequence, with context. Its target is unknown. Profiled with immunoSEQ multiplex PCR; TCRdb holds only in-frame clones, not every one. The sample lists over 2 million clones, about 90% seen once, with about 0.41% in the top ten. The data originate from a study of shared clonotypes between healthy human individuals. Study background: Each donor contributed plates that comprised three CD4 naive, three CD4 memory, two CD8 naive and one CD8 memory.

This CDR3 comprises 11 residues. Trimming removed 5 bases at V and 4 bases at J, with 6 bases between. The germline V gene encodes CDR1 SGHAT and CDR2 FQNNGV. Study observations and caveats: Blood alone was sampled, and tissue repertoires likely differ. Estimated richness values were generally larger in naive subsets than in memory subsets. It was observed that roughly 5.4% of naive CD4 clonotypes were shared across a handful of donors.

This sequence originates from a man between 18 and 29 years old in good health. Some clones in this sample may be carry-over from other donors' samples. J is TRBJ2-7 and V is TRBV11-2, with D maybe TRBD1 (5 bases). Sequencing input: naive CD4+ T cells from PBMCs. This sample's subset: CD45RA+ positively selected. CDR3 region: CASSRQYEQYF. CDR3 sequence (DNA): TGTGCCAGCAGCCGACAGTACGAGCAGTACTTC.